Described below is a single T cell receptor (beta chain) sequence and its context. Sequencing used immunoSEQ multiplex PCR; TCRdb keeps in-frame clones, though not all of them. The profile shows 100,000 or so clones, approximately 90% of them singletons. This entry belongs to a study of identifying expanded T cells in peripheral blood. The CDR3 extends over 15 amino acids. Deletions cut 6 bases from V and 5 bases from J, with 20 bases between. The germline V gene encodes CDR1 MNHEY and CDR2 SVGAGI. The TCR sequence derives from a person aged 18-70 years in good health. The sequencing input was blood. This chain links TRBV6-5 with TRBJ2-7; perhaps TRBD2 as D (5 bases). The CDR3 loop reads CASSQLGGTNNEQYF. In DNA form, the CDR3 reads TGTGCCAGCAGCCAACTCGGAGGCACGAACAACGAGCAGTACTTC.